This TCR beta chain comes out of a study of vaccination effects on CD4 cells after COVID-19. The overall study: Post-vaccine specimens arrived a median 72 days past the second dose.

The CDR3 has 13 amino acids. CDR1 and CDR2 from the germline V gene are SNHLY and FYNNEI. The V and J ends lost 4 bases and 2 bases respectively, with 9 bases between them. Viral peptide pool expansion of antigen-specific CD4+ T cells preceded sequencing in the ViraFEST assay. Investigators separated out CD4+ T cells once around 11 days of culture had passed. All study participants received two doses of BNT162b2 or mRNA-1273 vaccine. Some clones are missing from TCRdb's copy, which holds only in-frame ones; the method was immunoSEQ multiplex PCR. The sample contains 60,000 to 90,000 clones, about 86% of which appear only once. Worth noting for this clone: Antigen specificity is unknown.

The chain recombines TRBV2 with TRBJ2-7; either TRBD1 or TRBD2 may fit D (5 bases each). This sequence originates from a human donor who received a COVID-19 vaccine. The specimen comprised CD4+ T cells from PBMCs cultured with HCoV-229E spike peptides, sampled after COVID-19 vaccination. CDR3 bases: TGTGCCAGCAGTGGGGACCCTGCCTACGAGCAGTACGTC. This encodes CASSGDPAYEQYV.